Below are 4 T cell receptor beta chains sequenced from a single sample in a study of blood T cell repertoires in COVID-19. Clones were read by immunoSEQ multiplex PCR, and TCRdb kept only the in-frame ones, dropping some. The table includes 100,000 or so clones, about three quarters detected once. Sequencing used peripheral blood. Source of these receptors: an elderly man with acute or convalescent COVID-19.

This clone was counted only a few times. The chain employs TRBV19 and TRBJ1-5, with D perhaps matching TRBD1 (6 bases). The CDR3 is made up of 13 amino acids. The V gene lost 10 bases and the J gene lost 3 bases, with 13 bases spanning the gap. Germline CDR1 is LNHDA and CDR2 is SQIVND (reference sequence). The CDR3 bases are TGTGCCACCCACGGACAGTTCAATCAGCCCCAGCATTTT. This sequence encodes CATHGQFNQPQHF.

About this clone itself: The same CDR3 also results from other DNA sequences found in this sample. The chain recombines TRBV28 with TRBJ1-1; 12 nucleotides match TRBD1. Germline loops: CDR1 MDHEN, CDR2 SYDVKM. The CDR3 consists of 14 residues. V lost 8 bases to trimming and J lost 4 bases; unmatched junction nucleotides: 5. The CDR3 spells CASRPGQGATEAFF. CDR3 bases: TGTGCCAGCCGACCGGGACAGGGGGCCACTGAAGCTTTCTTT.

A few counts support this clone. Other DNA sequences in the same sample also yield this CDR3. The chain carries TRBV28 and TRBJ2-1, with 10 bases matching TRBD2. Germline V gene data show CDR1 as MDHEN and CDR2 as SYDVKM. The trim removed 6 bases at V and 9 bases at J, leaving 11 bases unmatched. The CDR3 extends over 15 amino acids. The CDR3 spells CASRPSGRAFGEQFF. The CDR3 region has the DNA TGTGCCAGCAGACCAAGCGGGAGGGCCTTTGGTGAGCAGTTCTTC.

V gene TRBV24-1 combines with J gene TRBJ2-2; the D gene is possibly TRBD2 (6 bases). Germline assignment: CDR1 KGHDR and CDR2 SFDVKD. Trimming stripped 5 bases from V and 0 bases from J, with 18 bases between. This CDR3 has 18 amino acids. CDR3 protein: CATSAPSGVSANTGELFF. DNA of the CDR3: TGTGCCACCAGTGCCCCCTCGGGGGTGAGCGCGAACACCGGGGAGCTGTTTTTT.